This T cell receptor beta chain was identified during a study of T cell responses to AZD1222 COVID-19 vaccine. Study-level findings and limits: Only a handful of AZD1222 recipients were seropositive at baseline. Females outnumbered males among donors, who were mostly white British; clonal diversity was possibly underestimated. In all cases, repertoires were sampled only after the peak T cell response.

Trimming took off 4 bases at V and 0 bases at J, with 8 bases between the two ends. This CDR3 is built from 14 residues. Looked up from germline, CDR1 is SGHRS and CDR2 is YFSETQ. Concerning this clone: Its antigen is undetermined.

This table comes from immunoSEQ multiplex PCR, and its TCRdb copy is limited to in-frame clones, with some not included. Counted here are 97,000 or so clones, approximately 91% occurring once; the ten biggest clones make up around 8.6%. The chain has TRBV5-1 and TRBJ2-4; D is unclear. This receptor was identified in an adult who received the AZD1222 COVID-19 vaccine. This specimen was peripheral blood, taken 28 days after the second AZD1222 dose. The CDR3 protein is CASSPTVAKNIQYF. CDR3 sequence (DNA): TGCGCCAGCAGCCCGACTGTAGCCAAAAACATTCAGTACTTC. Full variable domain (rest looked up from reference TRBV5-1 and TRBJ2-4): KAGVTQTPRYLIKTRGQQVTLSCSPISGHRSVSWYQQTPGQGLQFLFEYFSETQRNKGNFPGRFSGRQFSNSRSEMNVSTLELGDSALYLCASSPTVAKNIQYFGAGTRLSVL.